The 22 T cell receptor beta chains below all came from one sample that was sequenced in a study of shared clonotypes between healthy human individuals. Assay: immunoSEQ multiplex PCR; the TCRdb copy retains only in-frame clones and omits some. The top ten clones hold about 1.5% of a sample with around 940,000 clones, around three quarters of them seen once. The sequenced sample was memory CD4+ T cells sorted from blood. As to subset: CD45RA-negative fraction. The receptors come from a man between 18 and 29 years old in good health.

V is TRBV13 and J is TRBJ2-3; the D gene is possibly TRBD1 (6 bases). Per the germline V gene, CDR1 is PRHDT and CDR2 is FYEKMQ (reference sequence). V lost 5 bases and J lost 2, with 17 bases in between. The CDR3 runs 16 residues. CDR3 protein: CASSGTRDTNTDTQYF. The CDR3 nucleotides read TGTGCCAGCAGCGGAACCCGGGACACGAACACAGATACGCAGTATTTT.

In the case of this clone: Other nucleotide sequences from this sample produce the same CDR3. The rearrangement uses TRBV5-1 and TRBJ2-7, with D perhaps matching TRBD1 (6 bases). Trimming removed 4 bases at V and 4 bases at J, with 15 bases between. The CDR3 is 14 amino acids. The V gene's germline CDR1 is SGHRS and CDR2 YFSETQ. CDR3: CASSPKTGSYEQYF. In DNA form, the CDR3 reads TGCGCCAGCAGCCCCAAGACAGGTAGTTACGAGCAGTACTTC.

The chain's CDR3 is CASSTDRGYYYGYTF. CDR3 nucleotide sequence: TGTGCCAGCAGTACGGACAGGGGGTATTACTATGGCTACACCTTC. The chain uses TRBV21-1 and TRBJ1-2; the table's D gene call, TRBD1, was not cross checked with the DNA. TRBV21-1 is deemed a pseudogene. The CDR3 loop spans 15 amino acids.

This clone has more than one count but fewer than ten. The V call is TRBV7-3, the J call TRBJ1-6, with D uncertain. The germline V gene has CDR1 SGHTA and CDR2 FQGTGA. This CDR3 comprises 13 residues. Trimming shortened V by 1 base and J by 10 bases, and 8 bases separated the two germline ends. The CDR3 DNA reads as TGTGCCAGCAGCTTAAACCCCCCCTCACCCCTCCACTTT. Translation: CASSLNPPSPLHF.

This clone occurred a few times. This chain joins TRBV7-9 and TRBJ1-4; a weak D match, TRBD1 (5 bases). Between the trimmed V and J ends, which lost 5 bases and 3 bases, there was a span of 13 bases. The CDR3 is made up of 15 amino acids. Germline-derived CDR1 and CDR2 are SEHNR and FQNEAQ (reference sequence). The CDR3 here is CASSQTGVSNEKLFF. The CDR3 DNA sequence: TGTGCCAGCAGCCAAACGGGGGTTTCTAATGAAAAACTGTTTTTT.

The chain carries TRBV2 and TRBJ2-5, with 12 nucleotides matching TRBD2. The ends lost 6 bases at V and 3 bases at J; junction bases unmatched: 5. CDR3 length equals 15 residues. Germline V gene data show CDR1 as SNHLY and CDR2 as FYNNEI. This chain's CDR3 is CASRLTSGGKETQYF. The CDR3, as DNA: TGTGCCAGCAGATTGACTAGCGGGGGAAAAGAGACCCAGTACTTC. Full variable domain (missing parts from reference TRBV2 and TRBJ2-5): EPEVTQTPSHQVTQMGQEVILRCVPISNHLYFYWYRQILGQKVEFLVSFYNNEISEKSEIFDDQFSVERPDGSNFTLKIRSTKLEDSAMYFCASRLTSGGKETQYFGPGTRLLVL.

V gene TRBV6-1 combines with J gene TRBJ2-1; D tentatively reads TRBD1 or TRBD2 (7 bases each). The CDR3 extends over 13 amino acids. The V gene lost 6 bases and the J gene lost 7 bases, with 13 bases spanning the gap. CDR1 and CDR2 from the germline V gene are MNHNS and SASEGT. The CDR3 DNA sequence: TGTGCCAGCAGGCAGGGGGGGTCAAATGAGCAGTTCTTC. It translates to CASRQGGSNEQFF.

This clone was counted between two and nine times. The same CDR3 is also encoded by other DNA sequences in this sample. The CDR3 loop reads CASRRQISGANVLTF. The CDR3 DNA reads as TGTGCCAGCAGAAGACAGATTTCTGGGGCCAACGTCCTGACTTTC. The genes are TRBV6-5 and TRBJ2-6; D perhaps matches TRBD1 (5 bases). The CDR3 loop spans 15 amino acids. Trimming removed 6 bases at V and 1 base at J, with 10 bases between. Looked up from germline, CDR1 is MNHEY and CDR2 is SVGAGI.

CDR3 amino acids: CATRRGQGAVGELFF. In DNA, the CDR3 is TGTGCCACCCGGAGGGGACAGGGGGCAGTCGGGGAGCTGTTTTTT. V usage is TRBV6-6 and J usage is TRBJ2-2, with TRBD1 matching 12 bases. The CDR3 spans 15 residues. CDR1 MNHNY and CDR2 SVGAGI come from the germline V gene (reference sequence). The V and J ends lost 10 bases and 7 bases, in that order; junction bases with no gene match: 10.

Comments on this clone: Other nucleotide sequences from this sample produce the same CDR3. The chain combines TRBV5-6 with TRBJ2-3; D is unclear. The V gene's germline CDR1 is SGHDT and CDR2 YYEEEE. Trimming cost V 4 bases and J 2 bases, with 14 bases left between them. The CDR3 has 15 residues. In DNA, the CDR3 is TGTGCCAGCAGCGCGCAAACAGAGATCACAGATACGCAGTATTTT. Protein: CASSAQTEITDTQYF.

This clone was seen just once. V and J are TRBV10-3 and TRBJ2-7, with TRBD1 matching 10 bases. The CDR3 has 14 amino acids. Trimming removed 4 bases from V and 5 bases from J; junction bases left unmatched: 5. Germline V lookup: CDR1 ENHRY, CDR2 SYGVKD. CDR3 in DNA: TGTGCCATCAGTGCCGACAGGGGGCAGGACGAGCAGTACTTC. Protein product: CAISADRGQDEQYF.

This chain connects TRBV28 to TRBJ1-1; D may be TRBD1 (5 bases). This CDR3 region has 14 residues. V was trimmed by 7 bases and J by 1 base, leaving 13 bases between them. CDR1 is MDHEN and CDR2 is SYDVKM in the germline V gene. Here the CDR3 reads CASTPQGTNTEAFF. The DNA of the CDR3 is TGTGCCAGCACCCCGCAGGGAACGAACACTGAAGCTTTCTTT.

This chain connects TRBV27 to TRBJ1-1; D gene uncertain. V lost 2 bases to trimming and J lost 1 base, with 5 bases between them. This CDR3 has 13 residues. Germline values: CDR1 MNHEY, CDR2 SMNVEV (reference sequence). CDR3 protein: CASSLRRNTEAFF. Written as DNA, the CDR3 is TGTGCCAGCAGTTTAAGGAGGAACACTGAAGCTTTCTTT.

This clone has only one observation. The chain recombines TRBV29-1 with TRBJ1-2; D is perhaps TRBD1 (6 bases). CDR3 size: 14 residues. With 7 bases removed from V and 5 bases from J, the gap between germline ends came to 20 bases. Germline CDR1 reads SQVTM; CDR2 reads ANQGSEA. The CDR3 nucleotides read TGCAGCGCAGACCTCACCGGGACACTTTATGGCTACACCTTC. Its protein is CSADLTGTLYGYTF.

CDR3 nucleotide sequence: TGTGCCAGTAATCTAGCGGGGGGGCCCACAGATACGCAGTATTTT. Protein: CASNLAGGPTDTQYF. The V and J genes are TRBV19 and TRBJ2-3; 12 positions match TRBD2. Losses at the gene ends were 7 bases for V and 2 bases for J; bases not matched to a gene: 4. Germline CDR1 and CDR2: LNHDA and SQIVND (reference sequence). The CDR3 totals 15 residues.

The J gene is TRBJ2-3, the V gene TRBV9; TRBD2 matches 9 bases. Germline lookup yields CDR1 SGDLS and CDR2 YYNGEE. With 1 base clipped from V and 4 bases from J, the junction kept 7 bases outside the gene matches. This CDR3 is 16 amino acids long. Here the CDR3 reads CASSVLPSGGPDTQYF. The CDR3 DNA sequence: TGTGCCAGCAGCGTACTTCCCAGCGGGGGGCCAGATACGCAGTATTTT.

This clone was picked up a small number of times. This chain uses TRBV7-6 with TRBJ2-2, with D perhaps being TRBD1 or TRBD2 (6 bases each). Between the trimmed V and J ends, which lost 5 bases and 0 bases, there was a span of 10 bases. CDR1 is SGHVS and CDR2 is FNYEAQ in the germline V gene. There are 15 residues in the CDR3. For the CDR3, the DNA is TGTGCCAGCAGCCGCGGGACACCGAACACCGGGGAGCTGTTTTTT. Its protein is CASSRGTPNTGELFF.

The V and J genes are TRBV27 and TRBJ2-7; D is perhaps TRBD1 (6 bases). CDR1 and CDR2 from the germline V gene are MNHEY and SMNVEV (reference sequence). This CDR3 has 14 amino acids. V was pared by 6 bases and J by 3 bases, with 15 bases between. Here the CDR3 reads CASRQKDRYYEQYF. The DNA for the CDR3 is TGTGCCAGCAGACAGAAAGACAGGTACTACGAGCAGTACTTC.

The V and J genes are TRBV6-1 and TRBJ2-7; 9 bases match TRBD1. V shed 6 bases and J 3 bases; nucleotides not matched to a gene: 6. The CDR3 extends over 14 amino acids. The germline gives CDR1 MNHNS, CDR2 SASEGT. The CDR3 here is CASSRGTGSYEQYF. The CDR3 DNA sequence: TGTGCCAGCAGCCGGGGGACAGGGAGCTACGAGCAGTACTTC.

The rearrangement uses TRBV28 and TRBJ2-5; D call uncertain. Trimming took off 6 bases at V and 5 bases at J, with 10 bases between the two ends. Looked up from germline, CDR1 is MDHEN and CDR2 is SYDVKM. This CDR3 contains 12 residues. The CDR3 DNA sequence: TGTGCCAGCAGGGCGTCGTTGGAGACCCAGTACTTC. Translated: CASRASLETQYF.

CDR3 nucleotides: TGTGCCAGCAGTTCCTCAACAGGGGGCGGGTTGACCGGGGAGCTGTTTTTT. It encodes CASSSSTGGGLTGELFF. The chain carries TRBV28 and TRBJ2-2, with 9 bases that match TRBD1. The V gene end was trimmed by 4 bases and the J gene end by 5 bases; junction bases not matched to a gene: 11. The CDR3 is 17 amino acids. From germline, CDR1 is MDHEN and CDR2 SYDVKM.

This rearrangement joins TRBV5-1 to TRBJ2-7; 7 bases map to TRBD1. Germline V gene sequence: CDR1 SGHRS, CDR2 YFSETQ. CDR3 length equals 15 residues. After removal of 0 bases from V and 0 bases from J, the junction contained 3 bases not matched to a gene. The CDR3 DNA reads TGCGCCAGCAGCTTGGAACAGGGGAGCTCCTACGAGCAGTACTTC. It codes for CASSLEQGSSYEQYF.